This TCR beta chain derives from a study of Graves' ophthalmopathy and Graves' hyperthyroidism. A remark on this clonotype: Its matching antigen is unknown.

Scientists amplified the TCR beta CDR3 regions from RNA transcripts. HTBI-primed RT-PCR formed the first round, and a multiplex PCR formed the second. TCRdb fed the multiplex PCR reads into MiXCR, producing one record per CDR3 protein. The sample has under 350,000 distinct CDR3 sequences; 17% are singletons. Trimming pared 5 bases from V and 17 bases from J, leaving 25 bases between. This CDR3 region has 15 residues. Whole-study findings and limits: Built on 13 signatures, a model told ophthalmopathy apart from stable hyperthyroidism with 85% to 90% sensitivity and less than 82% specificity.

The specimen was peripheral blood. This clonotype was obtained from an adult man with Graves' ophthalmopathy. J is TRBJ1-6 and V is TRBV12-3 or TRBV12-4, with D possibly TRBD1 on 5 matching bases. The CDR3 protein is CASSPSGGSWTSFHF. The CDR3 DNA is TGTGCCAGCAGTCCAAGTGGGGGAAGTTGGACTAGCTTCCACTTT.